These 15 T cell receptor beta chains came from one sample sequenced in a study of blood T cell repertoires in COVID-19. Profiled with immunoSEQ multiplex PCR; TCRdb holds only in-frame clones, not every one. Of roughly 72,000 clones listed, around 89% were seen once; the top ten hold roughly 19%. Sequencing was done on a sample of peripheral blood. The receptor source for this set is a human donor in a cohort sampled during active COVID-19.

This clone was recorded once. The V call is TRBV14, the J call TRBJ2-5; 8 nucleotides match TRBD1. V was pared by 3 bases and J by 7 bases, with 7 bases of the junction left unmatched. The germline V gene has CDR1 SGHDN and CDR2 FVKESK. This CDR3 comprises 14 residues. CDR3 in DNA: TGTGCCAGCAGCCACGGACAGGGTCCGGGGACCCAGTACTTC. This codes for CASSHGQGPGTQYF.

The J gene is TRBJ2-3, the V gene TRBV27; 7 bases match TRBD1. From germline, CDR1 is MNHEY and CDR2 SMNVEV (reference sequence). The CDR3 runs to 14 residues. The V and J ends lost 4 bases and 1 base, in that order; junction bases with no gene match: 2. The CDR3 DNA follows: TGTGCCAGCAGTTCCCAGGGGGGCACAGATACGCAGTATTTT. It translates to CASSSQGGTDTQYF.

This clone occurred a few times. The chain carries TRBV7-9 and TRBJ1-1; 7 bases agree with TRBD1. The CDR3 length is 15 residues. Germline V CDR1 and CDR2: SEHNR, FQNEAQ (reference sequence). V was pared by 0 bases and J by 1 base, with 2 bases of the junction left unmatched. CDR3 amino acids: CASSLAGTANTEAFF. CDR3 nucleotide sequence: TGTGCCAGCAGCTTAGCCGGGACAGCGAACACTGAAGCTTTCTTT.

The chain recombines TRBV6-5 with TRBJ2-1; 9 bases align to TRBD2. Trimming took 7 bases from V and 7 from J; bases not matched to a gene: 11. Germline CDR1 and CDR2: MNHEY and SVGAGI. The CDR3 runs to 15 residues. The CDR3 sequence: CASNSREGRWNEQFF. The CDR3 nucleotides read TGTGCCAGCAATTCGCGGGAGGGCCGGTGGAATGAGCAGTTCTTC.

This rearrangement joins TRBV5-6 to TRBJ1-1; TRBD1 might be the D (5 bases). Germline V gives CDR1 SGHDT, CDR2 YYEEEE. The length of the CDR3 is 13 residues. V lost 3 bases to trimming and J lost 5 bases, with 11 bases between them. The CDR3 sequence is CASSWGVATEAFF. CDR3 in DNA: TGTGCCAGCAGCTGGGGGGTGGCGACTGAAGCTTTCTTT.

This chain joins TRBV14 and TRBJ2-1; possible D gene TRBD1, 6 bases. The CDR3 has 13 residues. V was trimmed by 0 bases and J by 7 bases, leaving 7 bases between them. Germline CDR1 SGHDN, CDR2 FVKESK. The CDR3 DNA is TGTGCCAGCAGCCAAGATAGGGGGAATGAGCAGTTCTTC. Its protein is CASSQDRGNEQFF. The whole variable domain, remainder taken from reference TRBV14 and TRBJ2-1, is EAGVTQFPSHSVIEKGQTVTLRCDPISGHDNLYWYRRVMGKEIKFLLHFVKESKQDESGMPNNRFLAERTGGTYSTLKVQPAELEDSGVYFCASSQDRGNEQFFGPGTRLTVL.

The V call is TRBV7-9, the J call TRBJ2-5, with 11 nucleotides matching TRBD1. Germline V CDR1 and CDR2: SEHNR, FQNEAQ (reference sequence). Trimming removed 5 bases from V and 1 base from J; junction bases left unmatched: 9. The CDR3 totals 17 residues. The CDR3: CASSPQSGQGGQETQYF. CDR3 nucleotide sequence: TGTGCCAGCAGCCCCCAGTCGGGACAGGGGGGCCAAGAGACCCAGTACTTC.

This sequence joins TRBV5-4 and TRBJ1-3; TRBD1 agrees at 10 bases. The CDR3 runs 18 residues. J lost 0 bases, V lost 0 bases, and 6 bases had no gene match. Germline-derived CDR1 and CDR2 are SGHNT and YYREEE (reference sequence). CDR3 region: CASSLAGQGGLSGNTIYF. The CDR3 DNA sequence: TGTGCCAGCAGCTTGGCAGGACAGGGGGGTCTCTCTGGAAACACCATATATTTT.

CDR3 in amino acids: CASSRTGMNTEAFF. The CDR3 region has the DNA TGTGCCAGCAGCCGGACGGGAATGAACACTGAAGCTTTCTTT. The chain couples TRBV11-3 to TRBJ1-1; D remains unclear. CDR1 is SGHNT, CDR2 YENEEA, per germline. The CDR3 totals 14 residues. The ends were cut back, 5 bases at V and 0 bases at J, with 10 bases in the middle. The full variable domain, its missing parts supplied by reference TRBV11-3 and TRBJ1-1, is EAGVVQSPRYKIIEKKQPVAFWCNPISGHNTLYWYLQNLGQGPELLIRYENEEAVDDSQLPKDRFSAERLKGVDSTLKIQPAELGDSAVYLCASSRTGMNTEAFFGQGTRLTVV.

The chain joins TRBV6-2 or TRBV6-3 to TRBJ2-1, with 9 bases identical to TRBD2. CDR1 and CDR2 from the germline V gene are MNHEY and SVGEGT. Germline trimming cut 5 bases from V and 8 bases from J; bases unmatched to any gene: 10. The CDR3 length is 15 residues. The CDR3 nucleotides read TGTGCCAGCAGTAGGGGGCGGGGGGGCAGCGATGAGCAGTTCTTC. It yields the protein CASSRGRGGSDEQFF.

This rearrangement joins TRBV19 to TRBJ2-2; perhaps TRBD2 as D (5 bases). Between the trimmed V and J ends, which lost 6 bases and 2 bases, there was a span of 13 bases. CDR3 length equals 15 residues. Germline V CDR1 and CDR2: LNHDA, SQIVND (reference sequence). The CDR3 region has the DNA TGTGCCAGTAGCGGACTCGGCGGAAACACCGGGGAGCTGTTTTTT. Its protein product is CASSGLGGNTGELFF.

The chain uses TRBV24-1 and TRBJ2-5, with 11 bases fitting TRBD1. The V and J ends lost 4 bases and 4 bases, in that order; junction bases with no gene match: 4. The germline gives CDR1 KGHDR, CDR2 SFDVKD. This CDR3 region has 15 residues. DNA of the CDR3: TGTGCCACCAGTGAAGGACAGGGGGCGGGAGAGACCCAGTACTTC. This codes for CATSEGQGAGETQYF.

The rearrangement uses TRBV5-3 and TRBJ2-4, with 8 bases lining up with TRBD2. TRBV5-3 is marked as an open reading frame, function uncertain. Losses at the gene ends were 0 bases for V and 0 bases for J; bases not matched to a gene: 8. CDR3 length equals 18 residues. CDR3 nucleotide sequence: TGTGCCAGAAGCTTGGAATGGACTAGCTCTTTAGCCAAAAACATTCAGTACTTC. The encoded protein is CARSLEWTSSLAKNIQYF.

The chain employs TRBV14 and TRBJ2-1; 9 bases are a match to TRBD1. Germline CDR1 reads SGHDN; CDR2 reads FVKESK. J was trimmed by 12 bases and V by 4 bases; bases with no gene match: 7. The length of the CDR3 is 13 residues. CDR3 DNA: TGTGCCAGCAGCCTAAACAGGGGGCTCGGGCAGTTCTTC. Its protein is CASSLNRGLGQFF. Full variable domain (rest looked up from reference TRBV14 and TRBJ2-1): EAGVTQFPSHSVIEKGQTVTLRCDPISGHDNLYWYRRVMGKEIKFLLHFVKESKQDESGMPNNRFLAERTGGTYSTLKVQPAELEDSGVYFCASSLNRGLGQFFGPGTRLTVL.

The chain carries TRBV7-3 and TRBJ1-2; the match to TRBD1 covers 7 bases. Germline-derived CDR1 and CDR2 are SGHTA and FQGTGA. The CDR3 has 14 residues. Losses at the gene ends were 4 bases for V and 10 bases for J; bases not matched to a gene: 12. The CDR3 bases are TGTGCCAGCAGCTCAAAATCGACAGGGTCGGACTACACCTTC. This gives the protein CASSSKSTGSDYTF.